Below are 21 T cell receptor beta chains sequenced from a single sample in a study of graft-versus-host responses after intestinal transplantation. Measured with immunoSEQ multiplex PCR; TCRdb has only the in-frame clones, and not every one. Among tens of thousands of clones, about 94% were seen once, and the ten largest hold roughly 23%. No antigen has been assigned to these receptors. The material sequenced was unstimulated CD8+ T cells sorted from spleen or lymph node cells, taken before transplant. The receptors were sampled from a human donor who was the organ donor for an intestinal transplant.

This chain joins TRBV5-4 and TRBJ2-1; perhaps TRBD2 as D (5 bases). V was pared by 0 bases and J by 2 bases, with 9 bases between. Per the germline V gene, CDR1 is SGHNT and CDR2 is YYREEE (reference sequence). CDR3 length: 15 amino acids. The CDR3 sequence is CASSLERETYNEQFF. In DNA form, the CDR3 reads TGTGCCAGCAGCTTGGAAAGGGAGACCTACAATGAGCAGTTCTTC.

The J gene is TRBJ2-1, the V gene TRBV4-3; 9 bases fit TRBD2. CDR1 LGHNA and CDR2 YSLEER come from the germline V gene. The V gene end was trimmed by 6 bases and the J gene end by 4 bases; junction bases not matched to a gene: 7. The CDR3 sequence is 15 residues long. The CDR3 DNA reads as TGCGCCAGCAGTCTAAGCGGGAGGCGTTACAATGAGCAGTTCTTC. Its protein product is CASSLSGRRYNEQFF.

The rearrangement links TRBV6-5 to TRBJ2-7, with 8 positions matching TRBD2. Trimming cost V 2 bases and J 3 bases; bases outside gene matches: 6. Germline CDR1 reads MNHEY; CDR2 reads SVGAGI. The length of the CDR3 is 15 residues. This CDR3 reads CASSYERERDYEQYF. DNA of the CDR3: TGTGCCAGCAGTTACGAGCGGGAGAGAGACTACGAGCAGTACTTC.

This chain joins TRBV7-9 and TRBJ2-6; D is unresolved. CDR1 SEHNR and CDR2 FQNEAQ come from the germline V gene (reference sequence). This CDR3 spans 17 amino acids. Trimming took 4 bases from V and 1 from J, leaving 14 bases between them. CDR3 nucleotide sequence: TGTGCCAGCAGCTCCGCGGACCGGGCATCTGGGGCCAACGTCCTGACTTTC. Protein sequence: CASSSADRASGANVLTF.

The chain joins TRBV6-1 to TRBJ2-1; 9 nucleotides align to TRBD2. CDR1 MNHNS and CDR2 SASEGT come from the germline V gene. V lost 5 bases, J lost 5 bases, and 7 bases stayed unmatched. The CDR3 has 15 residues. CDR3 DNA sequence: TGTGCCAGCAGTTCAGAGCGGGAGGCCAACAATGAGCAGTTCTTC. Its translation is CASSSEREANNEQFF.

The rearrangement joins TRBV4-1 to TRBJ2-7, with D possibly matching TRBD2 (6 bases). Germline-derived CDR1 and CDR2 are MGHRA and YSYEKL. The CDR3 covers 14 residues. The ends were cut back, 1 base at V and 2 bases at J, with 9 bases in the middle. This CDR3 is CASSQATGAYEQYF. The CDR3 region has the DNA TGCGCCAGCAGCCAAGCAACGGGGGCCTACGAGCAGTACTTC.

DNA for the CDR3: TGTGCCAGCAGCGTAAACCCCGGTTGGGCTAGTGGCGATGAGCAGTTCTTC. It translates to CASSVNPGWASGDEQFF. The chain links TRBV9 to TRBJ2-1, with D unclear. From germline, CDR1 is SGDLS and CDR2 YYNGEE. The germline V and J ends were trimmed by 1 base and 8 bases, with 22 bases remaining between them. CDR3 length: 17 residues. The complete variable domain, with remaining parts taken from reference TRBV9 and TRBJ2-1, reads DSGVTQTPKHLITATGQRVTLRCSPRSGDLSVYWYQQSLDQGLQFLIQYYNGEERAKGNILERFSAQQFPDLHSELNLSSLELGDSALYFCASSVNPGWASGDEQFFGPGTRLTVL.

This chain connects TRBV9 to TRBJ2-3; 11 nucleotides agree with TRBD2. The CDR3 has 17 amino acids. CDR1 is SGDLS and CDR2 is YYNGEE in the germline V gene. Trimming removed 2 bases from V and 0 bases from J; junction bases left unmatched: 5. Here the CDR3 reads CASSVTSGTPSTDTQYF. In nucleotides, the CDR3 is TGTGCCAGCAGCGTGACTAGCGGGACCCCTAGCACAGATACGCAGTATTTT.

In DNA form, the CDR3 reads TGTGCCAGCAGCGATCCCGGACAGGTCATATACGAGCAGTACTTC. Amino acids: CASSDPGQVIYEQYF. The rearrangement links TRBV27 to TRBJ2-7; 7 bases line up with TRBD1. Germline V gene sequence: CDR1 MNHEY, CDR2 SMNVEV (reference sequence). The V and J ends lost 6 bases and 4 bases, in that order; junction bases with no gene match: 12. The CDR3 has 15 amino acids.

The V gene is TRBV9, the J gene TRBJ2-1, with D tentatively TRBD1 (5 bases). In germline, CDR1 is SGDLS, CDR2 YYNGEE. CDR3 length: 13 residues. Trimming removed 0 bases at V and 12 bases at J, with 13 bases between. CDR3 sequence (DNA): TGTGCCAGCAGCGTAGGATCAGGGTGGGGGCAGTTCTTC. It codes for CASSVGSGWGQFF.

V and J are TRBV27 and TRBJ1-2; possibly TRBD1 for D (6 bases). Germline CDR1 is MNHEY and CDR2 is SMNVEV (reference sequence). There are 15 residues in the CDR3. V shed 6 bases and J shed 4 bases, with 18 bases lying between them. Here the CDR3 DNA reads TGTGCCAGCAGCCTTGGAGGGGGGGCCGGCTATGGCTACACCTTC. It translates to CASSLGGGAGYGYTF.

The gene calls are TRBV15 and TRBJ2-7; 7 bases agree with TRBD2. The CDR3 is 16 amino acids. Germline V CDR1 and CDR2: LNHNV, YYDKDF (reference sequence). J lost 0 bases, V lost 1 base, and 6 bases had no gene match. Here the CDR3 DNA reads TGTGCCACCAGCAGAGGCGGGAGAAGGTTCTCCTACGAGCAGTACTTC. This gives the protein CATSRGGRRFSYEQYF.

The rearrangement links TRBV25-1 to TRBJ1-1, with D unresolved. CDR1 and CDR2 (germline): MGHDK, SYGVNS. V was trimmed by 3 bases and J by 4 bases, leaving 3 bases between them. This CDR3 has 11 residues. The CDR3 coding sequence is TGTGCCAGCAGTGAGGGCACTGAAGCTTTCTTT. Its protein is CASSEGTEAFF.

The chain employs TRBV21-1 and TRBJ2-3. TRBV21-1 is a listed pseudogene. CDR3 length: 17 residues. The DNA of the CDR3 is TGTGCCAGCAGTTTTAGGGTAGATACAGTTATGCAAGATACGCAGTATTTT. This translates into CASSFRVDTVMQDTQYF.

There are a few counts of this clone. The chain joins TRBV19 to TRBJ1-1; D gene uncertain. Between the trimmed V and J ends, which lost 2 bases and 10 bases, there was a span of 14 bases. The germline gives CDR1 LNHDA, CDR2 SQIVND (reference sequence). The CDR3 length is 13 residues. For the CDR3, the DNA is TGTGCCAGTAGTATACCCGACATGTTTGGAGCTTTCTTT. It yields the protein CASSIPDMFGAFF. The variable domain in full, with the rest retrieved from reference TRBV19 and TRBJ1-1, is DGGITQSPKYLFRKEGQNVTLSCEQNLNHDAMYWYRQDPGQGLRLIYYSQIVNDFQKGDIAEGYSVSREKKESFPLTVTSAQKNPTAFYLCASSIPDMFGAFFGQGTRLTVV.

In DNA form, the CDR3 reads TGCGCCAGCGGCGTTGTGACTAGCGGGAGTGCATACAATGAGCAGTTCTTC. It encodes CASGVVTSGSAYNEQFF. The J gene is TRBJ2-1, the V gene TRBV10-2; 12 bases are shared with TRBD2. V shed 8 bases and J 4 bases; nucleotides not matched to a gene: 12. The CDR3 length is 17 residues. Germline CDR1 reads WSHSY; CDR2 reads SAAADI.

This clone was detected only once. The gene calls are TRBV27 and TRBJ2-1; possibly TRBD1 for D (6 bases). CDR1 is MNHEY and CDR2 is SMNVEV in the germline V gene (reference sequence). The CDR3 extends over 15 amino acids. V was clipped by 0 bases and J by 4 bases, with 10 bases between them. CDR3 sequence (DNA): TGTGCCAGCAGTTTATCCTGGACAGCATACAATGAGCAGTTCTTC. Protein sequence: CASSLSWTAYNEQFF.

This chain links TRBV6-9 with TRBJ2-7, with 8 bases aligning to TRBD2. The CDR3 spans 13 residues. J lost 2 bases, V lost 4 bases, and 1 base had no gene match. Germline V gives CDR1 MNHGY, CDR2 SVAAGI. CDR3: CASSSGRAYEQYF. As DNA, the CDR3 is TGTGCCAGCAGTTCCGGGAGGGCCTACGAGCAGTACTTC.

The gene calls are TRBV4-3 and TRBJ2-3; 9 nucleotides agree with TRBD2. Germline V lookup: CDR1 LGHNA, CDR2 YSLEER. V lost 3 bases, J lost 0 bases, and 4 bases stayed unmatched. There are 16 residues in the CDR3. CDR3 residues: CASSHPTSGSTDTQYF. In nucleotides, the CDR3 is TGCGCCAGCAGCCACCCGACTAGCGGAAGCACAGATACGCAGTATTTT.

The CDR3 DNA is TGTGCCAGCAGTTTAGGTGTAGGACTCTACGAGCAGTACTTC. It codes for CASSLGVGLYEQYF. The rearrangement uses TRBV27 and TRBJ2-7; tentative D call: TRBD2 (5 bases). The CDR3 sequence is 14 residues long. Germline CDR1 is MNHEY and CDR2 is SMNVEV (reference sequence). V lost 2 bases and J lost 3, with 11 bases in between.

The J gene is TRBJ1-1, the V gene TRBV19, with a possible D match to TRBD1 (5 bases). Per the germline V gene, CDR1 is LNHDA and CDR2 is SQIVND (reference sequence). Trimming left V 3 bases short and J 4 bases short, with 12 bases between. This CDR3 is built from 14 residues. The CDR3 sequence is CASSIKGISTEAFF. CDR3 nucleotide sequence: TGTGCCAGTAGTATTAAGGGGATCAGCACTGAAGCTTTCTTT.